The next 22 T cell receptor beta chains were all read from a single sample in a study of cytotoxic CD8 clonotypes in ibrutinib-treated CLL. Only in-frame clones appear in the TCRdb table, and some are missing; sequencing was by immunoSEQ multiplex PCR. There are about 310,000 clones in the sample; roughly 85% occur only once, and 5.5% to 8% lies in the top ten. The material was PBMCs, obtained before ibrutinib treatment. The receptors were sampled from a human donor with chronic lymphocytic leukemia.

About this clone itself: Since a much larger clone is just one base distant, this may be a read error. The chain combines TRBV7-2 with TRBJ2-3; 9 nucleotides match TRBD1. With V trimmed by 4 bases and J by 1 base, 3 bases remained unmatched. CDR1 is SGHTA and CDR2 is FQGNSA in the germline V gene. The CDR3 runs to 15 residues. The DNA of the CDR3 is TGTGCCAGCAGCTCCCGGACAGGGGGCACAGATACGCAGTATTTT. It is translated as CASSSRTGGTDTQYF.

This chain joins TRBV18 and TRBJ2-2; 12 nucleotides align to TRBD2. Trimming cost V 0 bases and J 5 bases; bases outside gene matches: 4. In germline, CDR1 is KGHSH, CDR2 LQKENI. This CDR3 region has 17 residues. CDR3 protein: CASSPPSLAGGTGELFF. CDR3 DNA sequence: TGTGCCAGCTCACCACCGAGTCTAGCGGGAGGGACCGGGGAGCTGTTTTTT.

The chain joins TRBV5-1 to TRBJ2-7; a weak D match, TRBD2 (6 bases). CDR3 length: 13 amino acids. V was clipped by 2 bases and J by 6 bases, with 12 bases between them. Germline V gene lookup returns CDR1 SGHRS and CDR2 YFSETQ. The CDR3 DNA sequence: TGCGCCAGCAGCTTAGTCACTAGCACCGAGCAGTACTTC. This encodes CASSLVTSTEQYF.

The CDR3 is CSVEEIPDEQFF. The DNA for the CDR3 is TGCAGCGTTGAGGAGATCCCCGATGAGCAGTTCTTC. The chain recombines TRBV29-1 with TRBJ2-1; D ambiguous. The CDR3 contains 12 residues. From germline, CDR1 is SQVTM and CDR2 ANQGSEA. The V end lost 3 bases, the J end lost 8 bases, and 11 bases lay between the germline ends.

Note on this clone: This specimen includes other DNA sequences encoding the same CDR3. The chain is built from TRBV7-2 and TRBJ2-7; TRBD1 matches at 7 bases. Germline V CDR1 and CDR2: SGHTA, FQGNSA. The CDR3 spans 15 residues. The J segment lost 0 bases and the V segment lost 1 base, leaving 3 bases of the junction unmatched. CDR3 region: CASSLVGTDSYEQYF. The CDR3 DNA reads TGTGCCAGCAGCTTAGTGGGGACAGACTCCTACGAGCAGTACTTC.

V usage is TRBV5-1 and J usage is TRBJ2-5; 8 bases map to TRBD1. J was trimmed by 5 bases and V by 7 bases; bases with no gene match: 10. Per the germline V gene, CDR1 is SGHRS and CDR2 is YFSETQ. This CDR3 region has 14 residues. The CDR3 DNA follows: TGCGCCAGCTCCCTGCAGGGGGCGCGGGAGACCCAGTACTTC. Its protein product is CASSLQGARETQYF.

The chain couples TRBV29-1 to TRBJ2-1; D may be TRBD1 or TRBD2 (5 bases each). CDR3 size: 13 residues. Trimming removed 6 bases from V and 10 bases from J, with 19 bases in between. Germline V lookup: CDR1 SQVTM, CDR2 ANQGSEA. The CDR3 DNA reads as TGCAGCGTCCCCAGAGGGGCGCGTCGGGAGCAGTTCTTC. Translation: CSVPRGARREQFF.

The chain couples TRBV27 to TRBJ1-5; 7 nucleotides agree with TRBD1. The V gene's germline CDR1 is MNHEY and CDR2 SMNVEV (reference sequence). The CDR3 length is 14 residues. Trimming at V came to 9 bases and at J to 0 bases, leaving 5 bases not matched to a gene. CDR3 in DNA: TGTGCCAGTCGGACAGGCTATAGCAATCAGCCCCAGCATTTT. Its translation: CASRTGYSNQPQHF.

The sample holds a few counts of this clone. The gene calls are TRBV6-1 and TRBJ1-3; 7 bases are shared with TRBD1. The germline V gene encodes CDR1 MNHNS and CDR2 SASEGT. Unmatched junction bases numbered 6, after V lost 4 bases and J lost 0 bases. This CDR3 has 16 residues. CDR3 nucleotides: TGTGCCAGCAGTGCTACAGGGGTGCACTCTGGAAACACCATATATTTT. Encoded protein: CASSATGVHSGNTIYF.

CDR3 amino acids: CASSDFALVGRSEQFF. CDR3 bases: TGTGCCAGCAGTGACTTCGCTCTCGTGGGGAGGAGTGAGCAGTTCTTC. The J gene is TRBJ2-1, the V gene TRBV6-4; D may be TRBD2 (6 bases). Germline values: CDR1 MRHNA, CDR2 SNTAGT. The CDR3 is made up of 16 amino acids. Trimming stripped 1 base from V and 9 bases from J, with 19 bases between.

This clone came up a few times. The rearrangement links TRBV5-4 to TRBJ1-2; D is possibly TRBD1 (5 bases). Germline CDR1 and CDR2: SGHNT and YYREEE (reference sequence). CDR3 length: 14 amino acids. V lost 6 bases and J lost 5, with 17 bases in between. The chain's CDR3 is CASTLAGGYYGYTF. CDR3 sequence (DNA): TGTGCCAGCACCCTAGCCGGGGGGTATTATGGCTACACCTTC.

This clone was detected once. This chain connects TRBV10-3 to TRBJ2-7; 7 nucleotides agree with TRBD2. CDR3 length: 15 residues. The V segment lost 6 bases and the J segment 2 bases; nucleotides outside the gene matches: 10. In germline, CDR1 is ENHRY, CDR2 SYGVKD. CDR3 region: CAIRPGTGGTYEQYF. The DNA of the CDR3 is TGTGCCATCAGACCCGGGACCGGGGGGACCTACGAGCAGTACTTC.

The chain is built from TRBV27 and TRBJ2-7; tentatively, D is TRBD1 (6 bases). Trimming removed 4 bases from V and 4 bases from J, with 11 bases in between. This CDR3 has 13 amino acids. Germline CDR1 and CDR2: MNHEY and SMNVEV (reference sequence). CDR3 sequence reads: CASSSQGQYEQYF. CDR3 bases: TGTGCCAGCAGTTCCCAGGGGCAATACGAGCAGTACTTC.

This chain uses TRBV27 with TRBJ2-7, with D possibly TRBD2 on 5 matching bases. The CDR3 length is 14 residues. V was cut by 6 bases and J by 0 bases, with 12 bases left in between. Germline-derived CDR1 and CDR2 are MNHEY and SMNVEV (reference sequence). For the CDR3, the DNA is TGTGCCAGCAGGGAGACGGGAAGCTCCTACGAGCAGTACTTC. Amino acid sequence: CASRETGSSYEQYF.

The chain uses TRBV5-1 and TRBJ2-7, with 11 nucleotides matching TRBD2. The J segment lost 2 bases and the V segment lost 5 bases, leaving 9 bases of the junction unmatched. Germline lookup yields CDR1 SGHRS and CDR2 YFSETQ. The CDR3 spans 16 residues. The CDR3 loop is CASRDTSGSVPYEQYF. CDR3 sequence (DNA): TGCGCCAGCAGAGATACTAGCGGGAGTGTCCCCTACGAGCAGTACTTC.

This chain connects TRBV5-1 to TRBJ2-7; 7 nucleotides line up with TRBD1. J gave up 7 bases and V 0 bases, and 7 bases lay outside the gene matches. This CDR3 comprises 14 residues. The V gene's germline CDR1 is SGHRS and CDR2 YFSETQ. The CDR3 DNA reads TGCGCCAGCAGCTTGGAAGGGACAGCTTTTGAGCAGTACTTC. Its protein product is CASSLEGTAFEQYF.

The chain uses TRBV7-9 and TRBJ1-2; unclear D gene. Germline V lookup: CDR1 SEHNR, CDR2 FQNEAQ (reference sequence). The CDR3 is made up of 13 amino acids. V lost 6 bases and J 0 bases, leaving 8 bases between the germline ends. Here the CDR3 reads CASSLNANYGYTF. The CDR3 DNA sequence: TGTGCCAGCAGTTTGAACGCTAACTATGGCTACACCTTC. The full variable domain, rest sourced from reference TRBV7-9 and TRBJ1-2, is DTGVSQNPRHKITKRGQNVTFRCDPISEHNRLYWYRQTLGQGPEFLTYFQNEAQLEKSRLLSDRFSAERPKGSFSTLEIQRTEQGDSAMYLCASSLNANYGYTFGSGTRLTVV.

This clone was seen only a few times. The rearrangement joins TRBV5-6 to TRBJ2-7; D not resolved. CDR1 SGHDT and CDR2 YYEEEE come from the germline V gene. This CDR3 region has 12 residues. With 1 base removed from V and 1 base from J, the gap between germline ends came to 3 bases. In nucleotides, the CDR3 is TGTGCCAGCAGCTTGCAATCCTACGAGCAGTACTTC. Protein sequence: CASSLQSYEQYF.

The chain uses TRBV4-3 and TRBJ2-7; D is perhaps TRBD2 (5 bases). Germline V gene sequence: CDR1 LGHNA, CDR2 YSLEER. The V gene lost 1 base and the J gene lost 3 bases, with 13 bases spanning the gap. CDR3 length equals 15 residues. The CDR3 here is CASSQGITRNYEQYF. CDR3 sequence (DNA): TGCGCCAGCAGCCAAGGGATAACTAGGAACTACGAGCAGTACTTC.

This chain's CDR3 is CAWTGTGVIDEQFF. Written as DNA, the CDR3 is TGTGCCTGGACTGGGACAGGGGTTATAGATGAGCAGTTCTTC. J is TRBJ2-1 and V is TRBV30; 10 nucleotides align to TRBD1. Germline trimming cut 4 bases from V and 8 bases from J; bases unmatched to any gene: 8. This CDR3 is 14 amino acids long. In germline, CDR1 is GTSNPN, CDR2 SVGIG (reference sequence).

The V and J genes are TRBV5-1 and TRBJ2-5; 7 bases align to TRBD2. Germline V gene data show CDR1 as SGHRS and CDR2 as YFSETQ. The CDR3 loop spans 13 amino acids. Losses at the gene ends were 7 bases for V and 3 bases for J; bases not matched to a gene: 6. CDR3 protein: CASSIREEETQYF. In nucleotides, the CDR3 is TGCGCCAGCTCCATACGGGAGGAAGAGACCCAGTACTTC.

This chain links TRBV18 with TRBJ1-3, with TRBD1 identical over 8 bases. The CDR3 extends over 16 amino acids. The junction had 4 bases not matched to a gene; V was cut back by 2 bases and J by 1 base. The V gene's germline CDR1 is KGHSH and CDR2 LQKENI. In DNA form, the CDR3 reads TGTGCCAGCTCACCAATGCAGGGGGCTTCTGGAAACACCATATATTTT. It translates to CASSPMQGASGNTIYF.